This T cell receptor beta chain was recorded in a study of CD8 T cells in ankylosing spondylitis. TCRdb recomputed calls from the 5' RACE reads with MiXCR, one row per CDR3 protein. This sample yields 150,000 to 200,000 distinct CDR3 sequences, of which around a sixth are seen a single time; 4.3% belongs to the top ten. CDR1 and CDR2 from the germline V gene are DFQATT and SNEGSKA (reference sequence). This CDR3 spans 19 amino acids. V lost 0 bases, J lost 6 bases, and 29 bases lay in between. This clonotype has a count of ten or more. This TCR was sampled from a male donor between 5 and 35 years old with ankylosing spondylitis or in good health (not recorded which). The sample was blood, either unsorted or a sorted T cell fraction (not recorded which). The V and J genes are TRBV20-1 and TRBJ1-1; tentative D call: TRBD1 (5 bases). The CDR3 bases are TGCAGTGCTAGAGATCTGAGGAATAGTCGGGGGATGCGAGTCCCTGAAGCTTTCTTT. Translating it yields CSARDLRNSRGMRVPEAFF.